The source of this TCR beta chain is a study of neurological immune-mediated disorders. General study points: One cluster of related CDR3 sequences contained, by phylogenetic grouping, the repertoires of 18 of 34 multiple sclerosis patients and formed a possible signature. There was no clinical or MRI feature that was associated with the multiple sclerosis repertoire cluster.

This clonotype was found many times. The target antigen is unknown. The length of the CDR3 is 17 residues. Trimming removed 0 bases from V and 3 bases from J, with 19 bases in between. Per the germline V gene, CDR1 is SGHRS and CDR2 is YFSETQ. Sample time point: longitudinal time-point 3. MiXCR, run by TCRdb on the 5' RACE reads, gives a single entry per CDR3 protein. The profile shows 84,000 or so distinct CDR3 sequences, around 4.7% of them singletons. This sequence originates from a woman aged 60 to 75 with multiple sclerosis. The chain employs TRBV5-1 and TRBJ2-7, with D tentatively TRBD1 (6 bases). The sequencing input was PBMCs. CDR3 coding DNA: TGCGCCAGCAGCTTGGTACAGGGTCGATCGTTTTACTACGAGCAGTACTTC. Amino acids: CASSLVQGRSFYYEQYF.